This entry concerns a single T cell receptor (beta chain). The antigen is undetermined. CDR3 length: 14 amino acids. V lost 5 bases to trimming and J lost 6 bases, with 14 bases between them. Looked up from germline, CDR1 is MDHEN and CDR2 is SYDVKM. These data belong to a study of cytomegalovirus exposure and HLA in healthy donors. The study's findings and limits: In vitro experiments confirmed that three CMV-associated chains were specific for CMV antigens. The study put under 200 TCR beta chains on its list as cytomegalovirus-associated. Some public TCRs appeared in many individuals, while most sequences were rare.

Here immunoSEQ multiplex PCR was the method, and the copy in TCRdb shows in-frame clones only, minus some. Found here are over 250,000 clones, approximately 83% of them singletons; the top ten hold approximately 1%. Separate from the roughly 670-subject first cohort, the roughly 120-subject validation cohort was the one that the donors belonged to. Sequenced material: PBMCs. The rearrangement joins TRBV28 to TRBJ1-5, with D perhaps matching TRBD1 (5 bases). The TCR comes from a woman aged 18-29 years in good health and CMV-seronegative. The CDR3 nucleotides are TGTGCCAGCAGTGGGGCAGGGAAGGCTCAGCCCCAGCATTTT. Protein: CASSGAGKAQPQHF.